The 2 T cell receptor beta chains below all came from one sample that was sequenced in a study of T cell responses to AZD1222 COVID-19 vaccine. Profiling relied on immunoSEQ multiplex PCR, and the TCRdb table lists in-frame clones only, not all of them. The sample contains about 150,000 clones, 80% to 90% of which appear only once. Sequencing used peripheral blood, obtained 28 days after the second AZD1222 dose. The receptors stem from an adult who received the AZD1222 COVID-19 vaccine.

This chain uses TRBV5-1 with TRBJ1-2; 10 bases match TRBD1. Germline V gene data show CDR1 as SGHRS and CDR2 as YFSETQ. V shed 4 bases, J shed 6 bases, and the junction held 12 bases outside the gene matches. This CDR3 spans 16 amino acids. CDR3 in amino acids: CASSNHWLGTGDGYTF. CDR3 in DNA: TGCGCCAGCAGCAATCACTGGTTGGGGACAGGGGATGGCTACACCTTC.

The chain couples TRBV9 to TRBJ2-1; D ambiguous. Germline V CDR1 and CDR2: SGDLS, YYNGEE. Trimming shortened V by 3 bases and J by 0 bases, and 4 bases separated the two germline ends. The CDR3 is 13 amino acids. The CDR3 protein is CASSGPSYNEQFF. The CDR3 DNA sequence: TGTGCCAGCAGCGGACCCTCCTACAATGAGCAGTTCTTC. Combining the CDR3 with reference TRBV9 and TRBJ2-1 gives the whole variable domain DSGVTQTPKHLITATGQRVTLRCSPRSGDLSVYWYQQSLDQGLQFLIQYYNGEERAKGNILERFSAQQFPDLHSELNLSSLELGDSALYFCASSGPSYNEQFFGPGTRLTVL.